Listed below are T cell receptor beta chains from one sample, sequenced in a study of cytomegalovirus exposure and HLA in healthy donors. Clones were sequenced by immunoSEQ multiplex PCR, and TCRdb holds only the in-frame ones, with some missing. The table includes approximately 150,000 clones, 75% to 85% detected once. Sequencing input: PBMCs. The receptor set was obtained from a woman younger than 35 in good health and CMV-seropositive. Each CDR3 is given with its conserved first and last residue. The D gene is left open where the match is weak. Clone size is stated in some rows and not others, as once, few, many or a class when expanded.

TRBV14,.,.,TRBJ1-6,TGTGCCAGCAGCCTGGACGCGGGGATTAATTCACCCCTCCACTTT,CASSLDAGINSPLHF
TRBV13,.,TRBD1,TRBJ2-7,TGTGCCAGCAGCTTAGGGACAGGGGGCCACGAGCAGTACTTC,CASSLGTGGHEQYF
TRBV5-4,.,.,TRBJ1-1,TGTGCCAGCAGCTACCAGGACAGACTGAACACTGAAGCTTTCTTT,CASSYQDRLNTEAFF
TRBV7-8,.,TRBD1,TRBJ1-5,TGTGCCAGCAGCCCCATGGGGACAGGGAATCAGCCCCAGCATTTT,CASSPMGTGNQPQHF
TRBV7-8,once,.,TRBJ2-1,TGTGCCAGCAGCCATTCTAGCAAACCCTCCTACAATGAGCAGTTCTTC,CASSHSSKPSYNEQFF
TRBV4-3,.,.,TRBJ1-3,TGCGCCAGCAGCCAAGACAGGCTGGGCTCTGGAAACACCATATATTTT,CASSQDRLGSGNTIYF
TRBV5-1,.,.,TRBJ2-3,TGCGCCAGCAGCTTCCGGGGTTCAAGAGATACGCAGTATTTT,CASSFRGSRDTQYF
TRBV5-4,.,.,TRBJ2-1,TGTGCCAGCAGCTTGGGGACAGTGTACAATGAGCAGTTCTTC,CASSLGTVYNEQFF
TRBV6-6,.,.,TRBJ1-2,TGTGCCAGCAGCCCCATGGGGGGGGTGGGACATTATGGCTACACCTTC,CASSPMGGVGHYGYTF
TRBV15,.,TRBD2,TRBJ2-2,TGTGCCACCAGCAGAGACAGGGAGGGCCACCGGAAGCTGTTTTTT,CATSRDREGHRKLFF
TRBV5-1,.,.,TRBJ1-2,TGCGCCAGCAGCTTGTCCGGGGGATGGTATGGCTACACCTTC,CASSLSGGWYGYTF
TRBV28,.,.,TRBJ1-5,TGTGCCAGCAGTTCGACGACTGGTAGCAATCAGCCCCAGCATTTT,CASSSTTGSNQPQHF
TRBV4-1,few,.,TRBJ2-2,TGCGCCACGCAACCGGGCCCCGGGGACACCGGGGAGCTGTTTTTT,CATQPGPGDTGELFF
TRBV28,.,TRBD1,TRBJ1-2,TGTGCCAGCAGTTCCAGCATGGGACAGGGTTATGGCTACACCTTC,CASSSSMGQGYGYTF
TRBV6-5,.,.,TRBJ1-6,TGTGCCAGCAGGCAGGGAAGATATAATTCACCCCTCCACTTT,CASRQGRYNSPLHF
TRBV5-1,few,TRBD1,TRBJ1-1,TGCGCCAGCAGCTATGGACTCATCGGGACAGAGAACACTGAAGCTTTCTTT,CASSYGLIGTENTEAFF
TRBV19,.,TRBD1,TRBJ1-2,TGTGCCAGTAAGGCCACGACAGGGGTAAGAGTCGGCTACACCTTC,CASKATTGVRVGYTF
TRBV7-9,.,.,TRBJ1-5,TGTGCCAGCAGCTCCACTCTCCCCCATCAGCCCCAGCATTTT,CASSSTLPHQPQHF
TRBV2,.,.,TRBJ1-6,TGTGCCAGCAGTACAAGGGGTGGGCAGGCGGATTCACCCCTCCACTTT,CASSTRGGQADSPLHF
TRBV4-1,.,.,TRBJ1-2,TGCGCCAGCAGCCAAGTGGGCCAAATCGGCGGCTACACCTTC,CASSQVGQIGGYTF
TRBV7-2,few,.,TRBJ2-7,TGTGCCAGCAGCTCTATTTACGAGCAGTACTTC,CASSSIYEQYF
TRBV9,.,TRBD1,TRBJ2-4,TGTGCCAGCAGCCCTGGGACAGGGGCGATCATTCAGTACTTC,CASSPGTGAIIQYF
TRBV6-1,.,.,TRBJ2-2,TGTGCCAGAGACAGAGCGAACACCGGGGAGCTGTTTTTT,CARDRANTGELFF